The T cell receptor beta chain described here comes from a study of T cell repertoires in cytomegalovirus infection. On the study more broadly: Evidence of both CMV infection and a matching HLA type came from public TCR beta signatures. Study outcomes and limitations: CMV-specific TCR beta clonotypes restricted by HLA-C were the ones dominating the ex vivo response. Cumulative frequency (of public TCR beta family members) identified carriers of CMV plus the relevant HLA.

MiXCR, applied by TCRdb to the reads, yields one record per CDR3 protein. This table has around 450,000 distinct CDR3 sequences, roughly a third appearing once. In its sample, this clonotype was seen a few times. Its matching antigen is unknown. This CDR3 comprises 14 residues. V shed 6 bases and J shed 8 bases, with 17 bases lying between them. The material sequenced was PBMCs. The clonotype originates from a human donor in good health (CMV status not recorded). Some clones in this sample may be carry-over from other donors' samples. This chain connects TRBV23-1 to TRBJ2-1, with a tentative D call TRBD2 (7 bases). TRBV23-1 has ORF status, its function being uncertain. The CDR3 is CASRSPRGAHEQFF. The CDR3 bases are TGCGCCAGCAGATCCCCACGGGGGGCTCATGAGCAGTTCTTC.